This T cell receptor (beta chain) came from a study of blood T cell repertoires in COVID-19. Study-level information: The origin of the acute and convalescent COVID-19 samples was the United States, Italy and Spain. Nucleic acid was either cDNA or gDNA, and it came from T cells, B-cell-depleted T cells, or PBMCs.

Authors' data handling: Reference gene primers were amplified, and this amplification served to estimate nucleated cell counts. Method: immunoSEQ multiplex PCR; TCRdb's copy keeps in-frame clones and lacks some. V and J calls and clone size follow that table, whereas D and trimming were derived from the DNA. The sample records 90,000 to 120,000 clones, more than 85% being singletons. The CDR3 runs to 15 residues. From germline, CDR1 is MNHNY and CDR2 SVGAGI (reference sequence). The trim removed 0 bases at V and 1 base at J, leaving 2 bases unmatched. The sample was peripheral blood. The receptor was derived from a human donor in a cohort sampled during active COVID-19. The chain is built from TRBV6-6 and TRBJ1-1; 7 bases are a match to TRBD1. The CDR3 region has the DNA TGTGCCAGCAGTTACTCGCACAGGGGGAACACTGAAGCTTTCTTT. It specifies CASSYSHRGNTEAFF.